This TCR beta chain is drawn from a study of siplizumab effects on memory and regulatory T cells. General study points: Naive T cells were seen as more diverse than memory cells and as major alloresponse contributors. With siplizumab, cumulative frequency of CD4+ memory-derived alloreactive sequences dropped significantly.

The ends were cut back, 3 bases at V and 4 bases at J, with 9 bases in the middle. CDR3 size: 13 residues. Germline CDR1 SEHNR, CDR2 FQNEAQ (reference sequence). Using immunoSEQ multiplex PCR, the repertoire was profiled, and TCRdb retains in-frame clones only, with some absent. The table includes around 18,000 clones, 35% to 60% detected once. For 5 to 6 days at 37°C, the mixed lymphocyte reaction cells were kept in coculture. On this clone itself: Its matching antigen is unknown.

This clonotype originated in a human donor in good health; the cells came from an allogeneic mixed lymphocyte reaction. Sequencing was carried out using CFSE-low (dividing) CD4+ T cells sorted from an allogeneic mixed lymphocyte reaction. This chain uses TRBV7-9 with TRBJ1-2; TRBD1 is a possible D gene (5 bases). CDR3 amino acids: CASSLDTFYGYTF. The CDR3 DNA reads TGTGCCAGCAGCTTGGACACTTTCTATGGCTACACCTTC.